This T cell receptor beta chain was documented in a study of T cells in Graves' hyperthyroidism and ophthalmopathy. Patients affected by ophthalmopathy presented a Clinical Activity Score of at least 3, a NOSPECS grade of at least 4, and disease duration below 3 months. Clinicians diagnosed patients from clinical symptoms, serum thyroxine and TRAb, thyroid ultrasound and orbital computed tomography. A 10 ml volume of fresh peripheral blood provided the PBMCs. This clonotype was counted between two and nine times. Antigen unknown. Amplified regions were TCR beta CDR3 sequences from RNA transcripts. RT-PCR in the first round (using the HTBI primer set) targeted the TCR CDR3. TCRdb re-derived calls from the multiplex PCR reads in MiXCR, one entry per CDR3 protein. The profile shows hundreds of thousands of distinct CDR3 sequences, around 20% of them singletons. Unmatched junction bases numbered 16, after V lost 6 bases and J lost 5 bases. The germline V gene encodes CDR1 SNHLY and CDR2 FYNNEI. The CDR3 totals 18 residues.

Study findings and constraints: Most expanded thyroid clonotypes above 0.001 recurred in blood.

This sequence joins TRBV2 and TRBJ2-5; 12 bases are shared with TRBD1. The receptor was derived from a man aged 25 to 40 with Graves' ophthalmopathy. Sequencing was done on a sample of blood. CDR3 sequence reads: CASSGTGGFGLVGETQYF. The CDR3, as DNA: TGTGCCAGCAGCGGGACAGGGGGCTTCGGACTAGTTGGGGAGACCCAGTACTTC. The whole variable domain, filled in from reference TRBV2 and TRBJ2-5, reads EPEVTQTPSHQVTQMGQEVILRCVPISNHLYFYWYRQILGQKVEFLVSFYNNEISEKSEIFDDQFSVERPDGSNFTLKIRSTKLEDSAMYFCASSGTGGFGLVGETQYFGPGTRLLVL.